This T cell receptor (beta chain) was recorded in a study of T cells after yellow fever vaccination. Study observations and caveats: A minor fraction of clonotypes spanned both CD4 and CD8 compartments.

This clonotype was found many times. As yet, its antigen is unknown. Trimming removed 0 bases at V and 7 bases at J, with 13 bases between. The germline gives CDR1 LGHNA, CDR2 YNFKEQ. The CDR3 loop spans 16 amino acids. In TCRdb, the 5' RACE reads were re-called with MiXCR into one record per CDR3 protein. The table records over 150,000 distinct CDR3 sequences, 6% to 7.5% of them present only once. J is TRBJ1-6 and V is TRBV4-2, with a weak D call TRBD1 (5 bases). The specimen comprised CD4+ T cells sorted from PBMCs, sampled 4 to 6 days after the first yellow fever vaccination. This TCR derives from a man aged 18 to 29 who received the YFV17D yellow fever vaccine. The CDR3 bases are TGTGCCAGCAGCCAAGATGGGGGGGGGAGGAATTCACCCCTCCACTTT. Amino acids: CASSQDGGGRNSPLHF.